The 17 T cell receptor beta chains below come from one sample, sequenced in a study of blood T cell repertoires in COVID-19. This table comes from immunoSEQ multiplex PCR, and its TCRdb copy is limited to in-frame clones, with some not included. The table has approximately 400,000 clones, roughly 80% seen once. The sample consisted of peripheral blood. All receptors come from a human donor with acute or convalescent COVID-19. The donor label of this sample is uncertain.

The CDR3, as DNA: TGCAGCGTTGTGGGCGGGGCTGAAGCTTTCTTT. Amino acid sequence: CSVVGGAEAFF. The chain recombines TRBV29-1 with TRBJ1-1; D gene unclear. Germline lookup yields CDR1 SQVTM and CDR2 ANQGSEA. V was cut by 4 bases and J by 6 bases, with 9 bases left in between. The length of the CDR3 is 11 residues.

This clone was counted only a few times. The chain employs TRBV2 and TRBJ1-6; 8 nucleotides line up with TRBD1. There are 13 residues in the CDR3. V gave up 9 bases and J gave up 6 bases; unmatched junction bases: 4. Germline V CDR1 and CDR2: SNHLY, FYNNEI. This CDR3 reads CASTGQGNSPLHF. DNA of the CDR3: TGTGCCAGTACCGGACAGGGTAATTCACCCCTCCACTTT. The whole variable domain, remainder taken from reference TRBV2 and TRBJ1-6, is EPEVTQTPSHQVTQMGQEVILRCVPISNHLYFYWYRQILGQKVEFLVSFYNNEISEKSEIFDDQFSVERPDGSNFTLKIRSTKLEDSAMYFCASTGQGNSPLHFGNGTRLTVT.

The chain uses TRBV19 and TRBJ2-2; the D is unclear. The V end lost 2 bases, the J end lost 1 base, and 8 bases lay between the germline ends. The CDR3 has 15 residues. CDR1 and CDR2 from the germline V gene are LNHDA and SQIVND (reference sequence). CDR3 DNA sequence: TGTGCCAGTAGTATATTGGGCGTGAACACCGGGGAGCTGTTTTTT. It codes for CASSILGVNTGELFF.

This chain connects TRBV7-2 to TRBJ2-7, with 9 positions matching TRBD1. The CDR3 has 15 amino acids. V lost 1 base, J lost 2 bases, and 3 bases stayed unmatched. The germline gives CDR1 SGHTA, CDR2 FQGNSA. CDR3: CASSLGQGGPYEQYF. The DNA of the CDR3 is TGTGCCAGCAGCTTAGGACAGGGGGGTCCCTACGAGCAGTACTTC.

This chain joins TRBV24-1 and TRBJ1-5; 10 bases are shared with TRBD1. There are 17 residues in the CDR3. J was trimmed by 5 bases and V by 4 bases; bases with no gene match: 10. Germline-derived CDR1 and CDR2 are KGHDR and SFDVKD. CDR3 in amino acids: CATSEVDRGRGDQPQHF. For the CDR3, the DNA is TGTGCCACCAGTGAGGTCGACAGGGGGCGAGGCGATCAGCCCCAGCATTTT.

This clone was recorded once. The V gene is TRBV5-4, the J gene TRBJ1-4, with TRBD1 identical over 10 bases. This CDR3 spans 16 amino acids. Germline CDR1 and CDR2: SGHNT and YYREEE (reference sequence). Trimming took 0 bases from V and 8 from J; bases not matched to a gene: 7. The CDR3 reads CASSLDSGQGDEKLFF. In nucleotides, the CDR3 is TGTGCCAGCAGCTTGGATTCCGGACAGGGGGACGAAAAACTGTTTTTT.

This chain connects TRBV5-1 to TRBJ2-1, with D possibly matching TRBD2 (5 bases). Per germline, CDR1 SGHRS and CDR2 YFSETQ. This CDR3 spans 12 amino acids. With 8 bases removed from V and 3 bases from J, the gap between germline ends came to 9 bases. The CDR3 here is CASRTFYNEQFF. The CDR3 DNA is TGCGCCAGTCGGACTTTCTACAATGAGCAGTTCTTC.

This clone was found once. This chain links TRBV7-6 with TRBJ2-7; possibly TRBD1 for D (6 bases). The CDR3 is 13 amino acids. CDR1 SGHVS and CDR2 FNYEAQ come from the germline V gene. The V gene lost 5 bases and the J gene lost 3 bases, with 11 bases spanning the gap. The chain's CDR3 is CASSAGQLYEQYF. Written as DNA, the CDR3 is TGTGCCAGCAGCGCAGGACAGCTCTACGAGCAGTACTTC. Full variable domain (remainder filled in from reference TRBV7-6 and TRBJ2-7): GAGVSQSPRYKVTKRGQDVALRCDPISGHVSLYWYRQALGQGPEFLTYFNYEAQQDKSGLPNDRFSAERPEGSISTLTIQRTEQRDSAMYRCASSAGQLYEQYFGPGTRLTVT.

This clone was recorded once. V and J are TRBV6-2 or TRBV6-3 and TRBJ2-5; TRBD2 matches 9 bases. Germline trimming cut 4 bases from V and 6 bases from J; bases unmatched to any gene: 9. The CDR3 sequence is 15 residues long. Germline V CDR1 and CDR2: MNHEY, SVGEGT. The CDR3 sequence is CASSSLAGLGKTQYF. CDR3 DNA: TGTGCCAGCAGTTCCCTAGCGGGGTTGGGGAAGACCCAGTACTTC.

The V and J genes are TRBV3-1 (or the pseudogene TRBV3-2) and TRBJ1-2; TRBD1 is a possible D gene (6 bases). Germline V gene lookup returns CDR1 LGHDT and CDR2 YNNKEL (reference sequence). The ends were cut back, 3 bases at V and 8 bases at J, with 13 bases in the middle. The CDR3 totals 13 residues. In nucleotides, the CDR3 is TGTGCCAGCAGCCACACAGGGCAATGGGGCTACACCTTC. Amino acids: CASSHTGQWGYTF.

The chain has TRBV19 and TRBJ1-2; TRBD1 might be the D (6 bases). CDR3 size: 19 residues. Deletions cut 3 bases from V and 2 bases from J, with 25 bases between. Germline values: CDR1 LNHDA, CDR2 SQIVND (reference sequence). The CDR3 DNA follows: TGTGCCAGTAGTATGGTCACTCGGGTCGGCGGACAGATGAACTATGGCTACACCTTC. It translates to CASSMVTRVGGQMNYGYTF.

V gene TRBV7-2 combines with J gene TRBJ2-3; tentatively, D is TRBD2 (5 bases). Germline CDR1 SGHTA, CDR2 FQGNSA. V was shortened by 5 bases and J by 6 bases, with 15 bases between the two germline ends. This CDR3 has 14 amino acids. The CDR3 DNA reads TGTGCCAGCAGCCCCTCGGTTAGGACTGATACGCAGTATTTT. The encoded protein is CASSPSVRTDTQYF.

The CDR3 sequence: CSASFQDYNEQFF. CDR3 sequence (DNA): TGCAGTGCTAGTTTCCAGGACTACAATGAGCAGTTCTTC. The gene calls are TRBV20-1 and TRBJ2-1; D not resolved. The CDR3 covers 13 residues. Germline V gene data show CDR1 as DFQATT and CDR2 as SNEGSKA (reference sequence). The V and J ends lost 3 bases and 3 bases respectively, with 9 bases between them.

The chain couples TRBV6-1 to TRBJ2-3; 8 bases agree with TRBD2. The CDR3 has 12 amino acids. Germline values: CDR1 MNHNS, CDR2 SASEGT. Trimming removed 3 bases from V and 9 bases from J; junction bases left unmatched: 2. Here the CDR3 reads CASSEIAGTQYF. The CDR3 bases are TGTGCCAGCAGTGAGATAGCGGGAACGCAGTATTTT.

The count of this clone is one. This chain uses TRBV5-1 with TRBJ2-1, with D tentatively TRBD2 (6 bases). The CDR3 contains 14 residues. Looked up from germline, CDR1 is SGHRS and CDR2 is YFSETQ. The germline V and J ends were trimmed by 0 bases and 8 bases, with 12 bases remaining between them. CDR3 amino acids: CASSLGSGSDEQFF. The DNA of the CDR3 is TGCGCCAGCAGCTTGGGGTCCGGGAGCGATGAGCAGTTCTTC.

To note about this clone: A junction boundary mismatches the germline segment, possibly from a read error. This sequence joins TRBV5-4 and TRBJ1-1; 7 bases align to TRBD1. Germline CDR1 SGHNT, CDR2 YYREEE (reference sequence). This CDR3 is built from 12 residues. In DNA, the CDR3 is TGTGCCAGCAGCTTCGACCAGGGGGTGAGGTCCTTT. It codes for CASSFDQGVRSF. The entire variable domain, with the rest obtained from reference TRBV5-4 and TRBJ1-1, is as follows: ETGVTQSPTHLIKTRGQQVTLRCSSQSGHNTVSWYQQALGQGPQFIFQYYREEENGRGNFPPRFSGLQFPNYSSELNVNALELDDSALYLCASSFDQGVRSFGQGTRLTVV.

To note about this clone: Other DNA sequences in the sample encode the same CDR3. The chain couples TRBV28 to TRBJ2-3; perhaps TRBD2 as D (6 bases). This CDR3 contains 14 residues. V shed 3 bases and J shed 0 bases, with 7 bases lying between them. CDR1 is MDHEN, CDR2 SYDVKM, per germline. The CDR3 spells CASSFGGSTDTQYF. CDR3 DNA sequence: TGTGCCAGCAGTTTCGGAGGGAGCACAGATACGCAGTATTTT.